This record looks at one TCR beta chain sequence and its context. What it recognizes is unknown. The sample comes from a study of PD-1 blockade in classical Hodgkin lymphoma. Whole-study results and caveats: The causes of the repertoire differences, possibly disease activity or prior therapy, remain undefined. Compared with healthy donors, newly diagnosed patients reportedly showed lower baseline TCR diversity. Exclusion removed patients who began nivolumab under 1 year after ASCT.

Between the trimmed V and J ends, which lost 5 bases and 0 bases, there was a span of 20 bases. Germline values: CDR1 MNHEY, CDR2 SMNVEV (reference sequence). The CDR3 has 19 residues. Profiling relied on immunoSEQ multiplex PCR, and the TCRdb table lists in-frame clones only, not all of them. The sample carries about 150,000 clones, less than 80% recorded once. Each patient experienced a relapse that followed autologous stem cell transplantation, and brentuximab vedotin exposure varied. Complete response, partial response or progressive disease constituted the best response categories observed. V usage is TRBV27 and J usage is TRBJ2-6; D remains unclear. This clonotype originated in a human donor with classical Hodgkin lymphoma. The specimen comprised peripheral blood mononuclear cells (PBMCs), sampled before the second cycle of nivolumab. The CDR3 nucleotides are TGTGCCAGCAGTCTCCGTAGTGTCGGTCTTGACTCTGGGGCCAACGTCCTGACTTTC. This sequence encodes CASSLRSVGLDSGANVLTF.